This T cell receptor beta chain was identified in a study of PD-1 blockade in classical Hodgkin lymphoma. Study overall: Patients were administered nivolumab (3 mg/kg intravenously) every 2 weeks.

All the patients suffered relapse after autologous stem cell transplantation, and brentuximab vedotin exposure differed. A remark on this clone: Its antigen is not identified.

Study-level points and caveats: Newly diagnosed patients were reported to start with lower TCR diversity than healthy donors.

Assay: immunoSEQ multiplex PCR; the TCRdb copy retains only in-frame clones and omits some. The data contain tens of thousands of clones, 89% of them singletons. The germline V gene encodes CDR1 SQVTM and CDR2 ANQGSEA. The ends were cut back, 1 base at V and 2 bases at J, with 17 bases in the middle. This CDR3 has 16 amino acids. The TCR originated in a human donor with classical Hodgkin lymphoma. The sequencing used peripheral blood mononuclear cells (PBMCs), collected at baseline. The rearrangement joins TRBV29-1 to TRBJ2-5; no definite D call. The CDR3 sequence is CSVEGGDYLKQETQYF. As DNA, the CDR3 is TGCAGCGTTGAAGGCGGTGATTACTTAAAACAAGAGACCCAGTACTTC.